The present T cell receptor (beta chain) was sequenced within a study of T cell responses to AZD1222 COVID-19 vaccine. Study details: Pooled samples include second doses given at about 4 or 12 weeks.

CDR1 and CDR2 from the germline V gene are MNHEY and SMNVEV (reference sequence). V lost 5 bases and J 2 bases, leaving 14 bases between the germline ends. CDR3 length equals 15 residues. The method was immunoSEQ multiplex PCR; TCRdb's version includes in-frame clones alone and lacks a portion of them. In the table there are approximately 100,000 clones, roughly nine tenths of which are singletons. The chain recombines TRBV27 with TRBJ2-3, with D perhaps given as TRBD1 or TRBD2 (5 bases each). This clonotype was sampled from an adult in good health. The sequencing used peripheral blood, collected on day 0 of AZD1222 vaccination. The CDR3 is CASSPRGRHTDTQYF. The DNA of the CDR3 is TGTGCCAGCAGTCCCCGGGGCAGGCACACAGATACGCAGTATTTT.